This T cell receptor (beta chain) is from a study of T cells in Graves' hyperthyroidism and ophthalmopathy. General study points: By a 13 V-J model, ophthalmopathy was set apart from stable hyperthyroidism.

The ends were cut back, 3 bases at V and 1 base at J, with 6 bases in the middle. CDR3 length: 13 amino acids. It was uncontrolled infection, other autoimmune disease, pregnancy or lactation that excluded patients. This clonotype was detected many times. The antigen is not known. From RNA transcripts, TCR beta CDR3 regions were amplified. An initial round of RT-PCR targeting the TCR CDR3 relied on the HTBI primer set. MiXCR, run by TCRdb on the multiplex PCR reads, gives a single entry per CDR3 protein. This repertoire shows fewer than 850,000 distinct CDR3 sequences, 15% to 20% found once; its top ten account for about a sixth.

This TCR was sampled from a man aged 50 to 60 with Graves' hyperthyroidism. This rearrangement joins TRBV12-3 or TRBV12-4 to TRBJ1-1; no clear D. The sequenced material came from blood. The CDR3 here is CASSFQRNTEAFF. CDR3 sequence (DNA): TGTGCCAGCAGTTTTCAGCGGAACACTGAAGCTTTCTTT.